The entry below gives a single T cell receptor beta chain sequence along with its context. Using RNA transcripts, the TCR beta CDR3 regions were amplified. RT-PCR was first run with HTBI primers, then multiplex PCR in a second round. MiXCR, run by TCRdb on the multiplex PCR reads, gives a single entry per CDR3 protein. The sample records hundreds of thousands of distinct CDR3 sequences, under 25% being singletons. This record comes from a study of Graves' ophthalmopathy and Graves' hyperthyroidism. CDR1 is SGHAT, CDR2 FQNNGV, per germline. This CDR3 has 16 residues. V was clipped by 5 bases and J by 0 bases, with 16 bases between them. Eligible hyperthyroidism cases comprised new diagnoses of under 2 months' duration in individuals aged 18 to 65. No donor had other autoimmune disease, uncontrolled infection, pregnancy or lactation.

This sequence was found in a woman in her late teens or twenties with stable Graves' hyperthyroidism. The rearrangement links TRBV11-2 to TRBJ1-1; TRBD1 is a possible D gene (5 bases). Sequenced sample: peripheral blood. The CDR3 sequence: CASSLTPQVLNTEAFF. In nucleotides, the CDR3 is TGTGCCAGCAGCCTGACCCCACAGGTGCTGAACACTGAAGCTTTCTTT.